The source of this T cell receptor beta chain is a study of blood T cell repertoires in COVID-19. V was pared by 3 bases and J by 4 bases, with 15 bases between. CDR1 is DFQATT and CDR2 is SNEGSKA in the germline V gene (reference sequence). The CDR3 contains 15 residues. The table came from immunoSEQ multiplex PCR; TCRdb's copy has only in-frame clones and leaves some out. The table lists approximately 150,000 clones, 85% to 90% of them singletons, with 2% to 2.5% in the top ten. The chain combines TRBV20-1 with TRBJ2-2; a weak D match, TRBD1 (5 bases). The sequenced sample was peripheral blood. The sequence was obtained from a man aged 50 to 59 who had recovered from COVID-19. The CDR3 is CSASGQGGFTGELFF. The CDR3 DNA reads TGCAGTGCTAGTGGGCAGGGTGGATTCACCGGGGAGCTGTTTTTT.